Here is one T cell receptor (beta chain) with its context. Its target is not known. Primers included in the PCR were 60 Vbeta and 13 Jbeta primers. Produced via immunoSEQ multiplex PCR; TCRdb's table is partial and in-frame only. The sample yields 150,000 to 200,000 clones, about 90% seen once. CDR1 is PRHDT and CDR2 is FYEKMQ in the germline V gene (reference sequence). This CDR3 spans 15 amino acids. V dropped 2 bases and J dropped 3; count of bases not matched to a gene: 6. These data come from a study of cytomegalovirus exposure and HLA in healthy donors. Overall study findings and caveats: A few CMV-associated chains were confirmed in vitro to be specific for CMV antigens. The majority of TCR sequences were rare, yet some public TCRs appeared in many donors.

Input material: PBMCs. The V and J genes are TRBV13 and TRBJ2-7, with 8 bases fitting TRBD1. The clonotype was recovered from a girl less than two years old in good health and CMV-seronegative. CDR3 coding DNA: TGTGCCAGCAGCTTATACAGGGGGAAAGTCTACGAGCAGTACTTC. It codes for CASSLYRGKVYEQYF.